This passage covers 19 T cell receptor beta chains from one sample sequenced in a study of blood T cell repertoires in COVID-19. Libraries were prepared by immunoSEQ multiplex PCR; TCRdb keeps only in-frame clonotypes and omits some of them. The data show about 320,000 clones, approximately 88% seen once. Specimen: PBMCs or T cells enriched from blood (not recorded which). The receptors originated from a woman between 18 and 29 years old who had recovered from COVID-19.

The gene calls are TRBV5-1 and TRBJ2-2; TRBD1 matches 10 bases. V trimming: 7 bases; J trimming: 3 bases; junction bases outside the gene matches: 9. Per the germline V gene, CDR1 is SGHRS and CDR2 is YFSETQ. This CDR3 is built from 16 residues. The CDR3 spells CASSPSGTGDTGELFF. CDR3 bases: TGCGCCAGCTCCCCCTCCGGGACAGGGGACACCGGGGAGCTGTTTTTT.

The rearrangement joins TRBV9 to TRBJ2-1; 8 nucleotides match TRBD2. The germline V gene has CDR1 SGDLS and CDR2 YYNGEE. V trimming: 3 bases; J trimming: 8 bases; junction bases outside the gene matches: 10. CDR3 length equals 15 residues. The CDR3 loop is CASSAGLAGRDEQFF. The CDR3 nucleotides are TGTGCCAGCAGCGCCGGACTAGCCGGACGGGATGAGCAGTTCTTC. Filled out from reference TRBV9 and TRBJ2-1, the complete variable domain reads DSGVTQTPKHLITATGQRVTLRCSPRSGDLSVYWYQQSLDQGLQFLIQYYNGEERAKGNILERFSAQQFPDLHSELNLSSLELGDSALYFCASSAGLAGRDEQFFGPGTRLTVL.

The chain couples TRBV4-1 to TRBJ2-7; D unresolved. V shed 3 bases and J shed 0 bases, with 18 bases lying between them. The CDR3 has 17 residues. Germline V gives CDR1 MGHRA, CDR2 YSYEKL. CDR3 coding DNA: TGCGCCAGCAGCCAGGTATTCGTAGCACTAAGCTCCTACGAGCAGTACTTC. Its protein is CASSQVFVALSSYEQYF.

The V gene is TRBV13, the J gene TRBJ2-5, with 7 bases that match TRBD2. This CDR3 spans 14 amino acids. The germline V gene has CDR1 PRHDT and CDR2 FYEKMQ (reference sequence). The junction had 6 bases not matched to a gene; V was cut back by 6 bases and J by 2 bases. The CDR3, as DNA: TGTGCCAGCAGAAAGTGGGGGGGTCAAGAGACCCAGTACTTC. The encoded protein is CASRKWGGQETQYF.

The J gene is TRBJ1-5, the V gene TRBV27; TRBD1 might be the D (5 bases). The CDR3 length is 19 residues. V was clipped by 5 bases and J by 0 bases, with 23 bases between them. Germline V CDR1 and CDR2: MNHEY, SMNVEV (reference sequence). DNA of the CDR3: TGTGCCAGCAGTAGACAGACAGTACCGGGGGGTTATAGCAATCAGCCCCAGCATTTT. It translates to CASSRQTVPGGYSNQPQHF.

The chain is built from TRBV6-5 and TRBJ1-6; the D is unclear. The CDR3 has 14 residues. Per the germline V gene, CDR1 is MNHEY and CDR2 is SVGAGI. V lost 1 base and J lost 8, with 9 bases in between. CDR3 in DNA: TGTGCCAGCAGTTACTTTCCCACGGATTCACCCCTCCACTTT. This codes for CASSYFPTDSPLHF.

The rearrangement uses TRBV5-1 and TRBJ2-2, with D unresolved. Germline V CDR1 and CDR2: SGHRS, YFSETQ. The V gene lost 0 bases and the J gene lost 7 bases, with 7 bases spanning the gap. CDR3 length: 13 residues. The CDR3 DNA is TGCGCCAGCAGCTTGGATGTCAGCGGGGAGCTGTTTTTT. Translated, it gives CASSLDVSGELFF.

CDR3 region: CASSRAIPGGADTQYF. The CDR3 region has the DNA TGTGCCAGCAGCCGAGCAATCCCAGGAGGGGCAGATACGCAGTATTTT. The V call is TRBV4-2, the J call TRBJ2-3; D perhaps matches TRBD2 (6 bases). CDR1 is LGHNA and CDR2 is YNFKEQ in the germline V gene. Trimming cost V 4 bases and J 4 bases, with 18 bases left between them. The CDR3 is 16 residues long.

The gene calls are TRBV7-2 and TRBJ1-1; 12 bases match TRBD1. Germline-derived CDR1 and CDR2 are SGHTA and FQGNSA. The CDR3 sequence is 15 residues long. V shed 5 bases and J 1 base; nucleotides not matched to a gene: 2. The CDR3 region is CASSGTGGSNTEAFF. The CDR3, as DNA: TGTGCCAGCAGCGGGACAGGGGGCTCGAACACTGAAGCTTTCTTT. The full variable domain, in which reference TRBV7-2 and TRBJ1-1 provide the parts outside the CDR3, is GAGVSQSPSNKVTEKGKDVELRCDPISGHTALYWYRQSLGQGLEFLIYFQGNSAPDKSGLPSDRFSAERTGGSVSTLTIQRTQQEDSAVYLCASSGTGGSNTEAFFGQGTRLTVV.

The rearrangement uses TRBV11-1 and TRBJ2-7, with 12 bases lining up with TRBD2. V was pared by 3 bases and J by 6 bases, with 6 bases of the junction left unmatched. The CDR3 length is 15 residues. Per germline, CDR1 SGHAT and CDR2 FQDESV (reference sequence). CDR3 bases: TGTGCCAGCAGCTTCCGGCTAGCGGGAGGGTTCGAGCAGTACTTC. Its translation is CASSFRLAGGFEQYF.

V is TRBV7-9 and J is TRBJ2-6; possible D gene TRBD2, 5 bases. The CDR3 has 17 residues. Between the trimmed V and J ends, which lost 8 bases and 2 bases, there was a span of 19 bases. Germline CDR1 and CDR2: SEHNR and FQNEAQ (reference sequence). CDR3 amino acids: CASRVRGLRPGANVLTF. CDR3 DNA sequence: TGTGCCAGCCGGGTTCGGGGTTTACGGCCTGGGGCCAACGTCCTGACTTTC.

The chain has TRBV5-4 and TRBJ2-7; the D is unclear. Looked up from germline, CDR1 is SGHNT and CDR2 is YYREEE (reference sequence). The CDR3 has 14 residues. Trimming removed 4 bases at V and 3 bases at J, with 14 bases between. CDR3 region: CASSDFPQSYEQYF. The CDR3 DNA follows: TGTGCCAGCAGCGACTTTCCCCAAAGCTACGAGCAGTACTTC.

The chain joins TRBV7-3 to TRBJ2-5, with TRBD2 matching 9 bases. The CDR3 sequence is 16 residues long. The junction had 8 bases not matched to a gene; V was cut back by 1 base and J by 5 bases. The germline gives CDR1 SGHTA, CDR2 FQGTGA. CDR3: CASSLSASGIGETQYF. Here the CDR3 DNA reads TGTGCCAGCAGCTTAAGCGCTAGCGGGATAGGGGAGACCCAGTACTTC.

This chain joins TRBV7-3 and TRBJ2-5; tentative D call: TRBD1 (5 bases). The germline CDR1 and CDR2 sequences are SGHTA and FQGTGA. Trimming cost V 1 base and J 3 bases, with 6 bases left between them. CDR3 size: 13 residues. The CDR3 DNA reads TGTGCCAGCAGCTTAAGCAGGGAAGAGACCCAGTACTTC. Its translation is CASSLSREETQYF.

V is TRBV6-5 and J is TRBJ1-1; D gene unclear. Germline CDR1 and CDR2: MNHEY and SVGAGI. The CDR3 covers 13 residues. With 2 bases removed from V and 4 bases from J, the gap between germline ends came to 8 bases. DNA of the CDR3: TGTGCCAGCAGTTACCGGTCTTCCACTGAAGCTTTCTTT. Translation: CASSYRSSTEAFF.

This clone turned up a few times. The V gene is TRBV2, the J gene TRBJ1-6; no clear D. Looked up from germline, CDR1 is SNHLY and CDR2 is FYNNEI. The CDR3 has 13 amino acids. Deletions cut 2 bases from V and 6 bases from J, with 5 bases between. DNA of the CDR3: TGTGCCAGCAGTGAACCTCTTAATTCACCCCTCCACTTT. Protein product: CASSEPLNSPLHF.

With regard to this clone: The same CDR3 can be traced to other DNA sequences in this sample. The chain combines TRBV5-5 with TRBJ1-1, with 10 bases identical to TRBD1. V gave up 2 bases and J gave up 4 bases; unmatched junction bases: 2. The germline CDR1 and CDR2 sequences are SGHKS and YYEKEE (reference sequence). The CDR3 is made up of 14 amino acids. The CDR3 reads CASSLRTGGTEAFF. The CDR3 DNA reads TGTGCCAGCAGCTTACGGACAGGGGGCACTGAAGCTTTCTTT. The whole variable domain, filled in from reference TRBV5-5 and TRBJ1-1, reads DAGVTQSPTHLIKTRGQQVTLRCSPISGHKSVSWYQQVLGQGPQFIFQYYEKEERGRGNFPDRFSARQFPNYSSELNVNALLLGDSALYLCASSLRTGGTEAFFGQGTRLTVV.

The V gene is TRBV27, the J gene TRBJ2-7, with TRBD1 matching 10 bases. Trimming took 5 bases from V and 5 from J; bases not matched to a gene: 3. The CDR3 consists of 13 residues. CDR1 is MNHEY, CDR2 SMNVEV, per germline (reference sequence). CDR3 nucleotide sequence: TGTGCCAGCAGTCCCGGGACAGGGGACGAGCAGTACTTC. Its translation is CASSPGTGDEQYF.

The J gene is TRBJ1-2, the V gene TRBV6-2 or TRBV6-3; the D is unclear. The germline CDR1 and CDR2 sequences are MNHEY and SVGEGT. Trimming removed 5 bases at V and 3 bases at J, with 34 bases between. The CDR3 extends over 21 amino acids. The CDR3 nucleotides are TGTGCCAGCAGTATCAGTCGGGAACGGACGGGAACCCGCGTTGTTTACTATGGCTACACCTTC. This gives the protein CASSISRERTGTRVVYYGYTF.